This entry lists 2 T cell receptor beta chains sequenced from one sample in a study of cytomegalovirus exposure and HLA in healthy donors. PCR involved 60 Vbeta and 13 Jbeta primers. The table came from immunoSEQ multiplex PCR; TCRdb's copy has only in-frame clones and leaves some out. The data show about 170,000 clones, approximately 81% seen once. The sample comprised PBMCs. The source is a woman between 45 and 60 years old in good health and CMV-seronegative.

V and J are TRBV19 and TRBJ1-6, with TRBD1 matching 7 bases. CDR1 is LNHDA, CDR2 SQIVND, per germline (reference sequence). Trimming at V came to 3 bases and at J to 6 bases, leaving 8 bases not matched to a gene. CDR3 size: 16 residues. The CDR3 here is CASSIGSGQVNSPLHF. The CDR3 coding sequence is TGTGCCAGTAGTATCGGATCTGGACAGGTTAATTCACCCCTCCACTTT. The full variable domain, with the rest looked up from reference TRBV19 and TRBJ1-6, is DGGITQSPKYLFRKEGQNVTLSCEQNLNHDAMYWYRQDPGQGLRLIYYSQIVNDFQKGDIAEGYSVSREKKESFPLTVTSAQKNPTAFYLCASSIGSGQVNSPLHFGNGTRLTVT.

The chain links TRBV11-2 to TRBJ2-1; TRBD2 matches 11 bases. The CDR3 contains 16 residues. V gave up 5 bases and J gave up 7 bases; unmatched junction bases: 10. The germline V gene encodes CDR1 SGHAT and CDR2 FQNNGV. The DNA of the CDR3 is TGTGCCAGCAGCCGAAACCTAGCGGGAGGCCGGAATGAGCAGTTCTTC. Amino acids: CASSRNLAGGRNEQFF.